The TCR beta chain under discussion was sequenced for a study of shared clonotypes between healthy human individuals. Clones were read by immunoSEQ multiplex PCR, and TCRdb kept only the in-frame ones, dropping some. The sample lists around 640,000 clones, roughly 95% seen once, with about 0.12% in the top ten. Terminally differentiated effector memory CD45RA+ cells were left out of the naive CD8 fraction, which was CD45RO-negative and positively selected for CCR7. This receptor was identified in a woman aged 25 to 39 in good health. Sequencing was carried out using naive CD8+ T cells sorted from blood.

The CDR3 protein is CASSLIGTNYGYTF. The CDR3 DNA reads TGTGCCAGCAGCTTAATCGGGACAAACTATGGCTACACCTTC. The rearrangement joins TRBV11-2 to TRBJ1-2; a possible D gene is TRBD1 (6 bases). V dropped 2 bases and J dropped 2 bases, with 9 bases sitting between them. The CDR3 extends over 14 amino acids. Germline V gene lookup returns CDR1 SGHAT and CDR2 FQNNGV.